This T cell receptor beta chain was profiled in a study of beta chain features in type 1 diabetes. Study overall: Over all samples combined, fewer than 130,000,000 sorted cells were examined.

Study-wide results and limits: Individuals with type 1 diabetes displayed fewer insertions and more deletions at VDJ junctions.

Sequencing targeted expressed TCRB transcripts, as all isolated RNA had been reverse transcribed. Naive, central memory and regulatory T cell samples averaged around 4 million immunoSEQ reads each. Produced via immunoSEQ multiplex PCR; TCRdb's table is partial and in-frame only. This sample has over 500,000 clones, with around 15% found just once. V shed 6 bases, J shed 2 bases, and the junction held 9 bases outside the gene matches. This CDR3 region has 15 residues. Per germline, CDR1 MNHEY and CDR2 SVGAGI. This clone showed up just a few times. The target antigen is unknown. This rearrangement joins TRBV6-5 to TRBJ2-7, with 8 positions matching TRBD1. Sample: naive CD4+ T cells from blood. This TCR was recovered from a young man in good health. The CDR3 loop reads CASSNQGANPYEQYF. DNA of the CDR3: TGTGCCAGCAGCAACCAGGGGGCGAACCCCTACGAGCAGTACTTC.